The 5 T cell receptor beta chains in this list originate from one sample, sequenced in a study of CD8 T cells in ankylosing spondylitis. TCRdb itself ran the 5' RACE reads through MiXCR, one entry per CDR3 protein. The data hold tens of thousands of distinct CDR3 sequences, with 9.5% to 11% observed a single time. Sequencing was carried out using blood, either unsorted or a sorted T cell fraction (not recorded which). The receptors shown here come from a male donor with ankylosing spondylitis or in good health (not recorded which).

This clonotype has a count of ten or more. V and J are TRBV20-1 and TRBJ1-1, with 7 bases that match TRBD1. The CDR3 is made up of 14 amino acids. From germline, CDR1 is DFQATT and CDR2 SNEGSKA (reference sequence). Unmatched junction bases numbered 5, after V lost 4 bases and J lost 0 bases. The chain's CDR3 is CSATWTGMNTEAFF. The CDR3 DNA is TGCAGTGCTACCTGGACAGGAATGAACACTGAAGCTTTCTTT.

This clonotype has at least ten counts. The rearrangement uses TRBV20-1 and TRBJ2-4; D possibly matches TRBD1 or TRBD2 (5 bases each). V lost 3 bases to trimming and J lost 3 bases, with 12 bases between them. Germline V gene sequence: CDR1 DFQATT, CDR2 SNEGSKA (reference sequence). The CDR3 spans 14 residues. The CDR3: CSARSRDGKNIQYF. CDR3 bases: TGCAGTGCTAGGTCTCGGGACGGCAAAAACATTCAGTACTTC.

This chain connects TRBV2 to TRBJ1-2; 9 bases agree with TRBD1. V dropped 6 bases and J dropped 5; count of bases not matched to a gene: 10. This CDR3 has 15 amino acids. Per the germline V gene, CDR1 is SNHLY and CDR2 is FYNNEI. The CDR3 DNA reads TGTGCCAGCAGACGGGAAGGACAGGGGCGTTATGGCTACACCTTC. Encoded protein: CASRREGQGRYGYTF.

The chain has TRBV5-3 and TRBJ2-7; D is perhaps TRBD1 (6 bases). TRBV5-3 is identified as an open reading frame with a role that is uncertain. The length of the CDR3 is 13 residues. Trimming shortened V by 9 bases and J by 5 bases, and 18 bases separated the two germline ends. Here the CDR3 reads CAMSPTGFHEQYF. For the CDR3, the DNA is TGTGCCATGAGCCCCACAGGGTTCCACGAGCAGTACTTC.

The rearrangement joins TRBV5-4 to TRBJ1-1; 12 nucleotides agree with TRBD1. CDR1 and CDR2 (germline): SGHNT, YYREEE (reference sequence). V lost 2 bases, J lost 5 bases, and 4 bases stayed unmatched. The CDR3 loop spans 15 amino acids. The CDR3 region is CASSFRDRGLTEAFF. CDR3 nucleotides: TGTGCCAGCAGCTTCCGGGACAGGGGGCTAACTGAAGCTTTCTTT.